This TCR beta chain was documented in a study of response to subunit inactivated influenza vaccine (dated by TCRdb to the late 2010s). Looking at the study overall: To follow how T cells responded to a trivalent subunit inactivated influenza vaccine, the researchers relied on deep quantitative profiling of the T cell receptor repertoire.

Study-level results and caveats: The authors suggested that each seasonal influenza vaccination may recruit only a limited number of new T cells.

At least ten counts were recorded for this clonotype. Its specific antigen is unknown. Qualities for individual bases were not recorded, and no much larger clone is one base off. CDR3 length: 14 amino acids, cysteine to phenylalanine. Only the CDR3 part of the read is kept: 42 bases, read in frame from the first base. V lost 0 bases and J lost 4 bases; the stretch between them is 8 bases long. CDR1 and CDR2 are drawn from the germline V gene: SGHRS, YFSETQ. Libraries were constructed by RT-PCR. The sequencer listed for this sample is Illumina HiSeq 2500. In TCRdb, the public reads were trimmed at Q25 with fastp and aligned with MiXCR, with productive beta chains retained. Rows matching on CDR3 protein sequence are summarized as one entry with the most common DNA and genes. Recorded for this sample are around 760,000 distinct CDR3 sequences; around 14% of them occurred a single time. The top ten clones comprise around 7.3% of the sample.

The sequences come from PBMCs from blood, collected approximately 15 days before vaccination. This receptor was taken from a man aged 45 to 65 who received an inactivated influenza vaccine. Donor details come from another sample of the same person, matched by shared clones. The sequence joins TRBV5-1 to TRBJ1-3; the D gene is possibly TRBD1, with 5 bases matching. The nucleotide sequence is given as TGCGCCAGCAGCTTGGACGGGGCGGGAAACACCATATATTTT. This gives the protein CASSLDGAGNTIYF.